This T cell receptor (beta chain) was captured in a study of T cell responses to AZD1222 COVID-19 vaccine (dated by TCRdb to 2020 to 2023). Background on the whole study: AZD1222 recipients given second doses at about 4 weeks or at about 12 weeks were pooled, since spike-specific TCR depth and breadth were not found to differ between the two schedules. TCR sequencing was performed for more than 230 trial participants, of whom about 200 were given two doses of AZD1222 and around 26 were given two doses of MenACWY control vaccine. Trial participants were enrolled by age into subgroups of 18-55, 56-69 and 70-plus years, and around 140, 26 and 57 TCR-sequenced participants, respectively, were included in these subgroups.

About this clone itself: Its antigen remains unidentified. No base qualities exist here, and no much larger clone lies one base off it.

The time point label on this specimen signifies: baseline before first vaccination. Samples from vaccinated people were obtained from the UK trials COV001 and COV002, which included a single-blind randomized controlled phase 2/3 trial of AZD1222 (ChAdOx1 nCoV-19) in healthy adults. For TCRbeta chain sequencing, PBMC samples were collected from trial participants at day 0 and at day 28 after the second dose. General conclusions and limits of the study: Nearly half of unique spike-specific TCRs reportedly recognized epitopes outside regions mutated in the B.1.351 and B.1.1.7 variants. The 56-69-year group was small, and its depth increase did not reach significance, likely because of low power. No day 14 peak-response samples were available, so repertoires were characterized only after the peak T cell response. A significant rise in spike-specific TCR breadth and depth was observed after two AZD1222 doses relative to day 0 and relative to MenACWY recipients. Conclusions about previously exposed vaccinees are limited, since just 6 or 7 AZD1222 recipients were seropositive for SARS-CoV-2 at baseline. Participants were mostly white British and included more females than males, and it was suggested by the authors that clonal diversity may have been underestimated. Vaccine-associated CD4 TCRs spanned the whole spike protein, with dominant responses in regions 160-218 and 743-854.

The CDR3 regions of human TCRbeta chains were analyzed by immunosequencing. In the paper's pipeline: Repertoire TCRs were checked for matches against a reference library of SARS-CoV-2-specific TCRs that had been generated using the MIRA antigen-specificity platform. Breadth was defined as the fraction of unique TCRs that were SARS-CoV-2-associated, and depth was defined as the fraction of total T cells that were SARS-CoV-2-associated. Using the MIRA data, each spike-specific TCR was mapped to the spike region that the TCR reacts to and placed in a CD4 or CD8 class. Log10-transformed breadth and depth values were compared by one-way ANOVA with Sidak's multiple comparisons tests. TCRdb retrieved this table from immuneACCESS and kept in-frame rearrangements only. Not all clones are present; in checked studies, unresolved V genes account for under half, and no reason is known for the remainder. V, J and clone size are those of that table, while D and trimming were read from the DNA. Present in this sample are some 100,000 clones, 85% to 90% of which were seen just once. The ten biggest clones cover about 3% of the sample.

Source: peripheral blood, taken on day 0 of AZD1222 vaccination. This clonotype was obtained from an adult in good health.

The bases are TGCGCCAGCAGCCCGGACAGGGTAAAGGATGAAAAACTGTTTTTT. Protein translation: CASSPDRVKDEKLFF. The sequence joins TRBV4-1 to TRBJ1-4, and TRBD1 matches 8 of the central bases. The germline V gene supplies CDR1 MGHRA and CDR2 YSYEKL. Relative to germline, V is missing 4 bases and J is missing 6 bases, with 7 bases of the junction outside any gene match. Spanning cysteine to phenylalanine, the CDR3 consists of 15 amino acids. Only CDR3 DNA remains: 45 bases, in frame from the first base.